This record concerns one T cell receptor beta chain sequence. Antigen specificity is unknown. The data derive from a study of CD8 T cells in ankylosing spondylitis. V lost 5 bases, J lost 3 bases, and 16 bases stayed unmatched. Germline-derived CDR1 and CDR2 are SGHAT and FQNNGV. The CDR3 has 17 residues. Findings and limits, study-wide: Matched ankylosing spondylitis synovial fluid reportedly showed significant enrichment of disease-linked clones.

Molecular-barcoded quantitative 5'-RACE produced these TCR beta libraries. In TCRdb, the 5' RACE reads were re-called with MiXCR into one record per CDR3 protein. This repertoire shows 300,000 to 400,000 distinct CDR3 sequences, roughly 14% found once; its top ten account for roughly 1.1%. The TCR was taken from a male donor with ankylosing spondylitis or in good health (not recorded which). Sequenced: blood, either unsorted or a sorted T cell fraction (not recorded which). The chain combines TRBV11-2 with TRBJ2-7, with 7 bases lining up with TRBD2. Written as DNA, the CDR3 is TGTGCCAGCAGCCCGGGGGGAGGAGGGAGAGAGGTCTACGAGCAGTACTTC. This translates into CASSPGGGGREVYEQYF.